These 18 T cell receptor beta chains came from one sample sequenced in a study of cytomegalovirus exposure and HLA in healthy donors. 60 Vbeta and 13 Jbeta primers were used in PCR. The data were produced by immunoSEQ multiplex PCR, yet TCRdb's version contains in-frame clones alone and is incomplete. The sample holds fewer than 250,000 clones, 70% to 80% seen once. Sequencing was performed on PBMCs. The receptors stem from a woman in her 50s in good health and CMV-seronegative.

Here the CDR3 reads CASSISAGGRLHYGYTF. The DNA of the CDR3 is TGTGCCAGTAGTATCAGCGCGGGGGGTCGACTCCACTATGGCTACACCTTC. The chain couples TRBV19 to TRBJ1-2, with a possible D match to TRBD1 (5 bases). The CDR3 extends over 17 amino acids. Trimming stripped 3 bases from V and 3 bases from J, with 20 bases between. Per germline, CDR1 LNHDA and CDR2 SQIVND (reference sequence).

Of note for this clone: Just one base apart from a much larger clone, this may be a read error. The V and J genes are TRBV28 and TRBJ2-7; 7 bases agree with TRBD1. The germline V gene has CDR1 MDHEN and CDR2 SYDVKM. With V trimmed by 4 bases and J by 6 bases, 0 bases remained unmatched. The CDR3 sequence is 11 residues long. The CDR3 bases are TGTGCCAGCAGTTCAGGGGGCGAGCAGTACTTC. It codes for CASSSGGEQYF. Supplemented by reference TRBV28 and TRBJ2-7, the full variable domain reads DVKVTQSSRYLVKRTGEKVFLECVQDMDHENMFWYRQDPGLGLRLIYFSYDVKMKEKGDIPEGYSVSREKKERFSLILESASTNQTSMYLCASSSGGEQYFGPGTRLTVT.

This clone was seen a few times. The identical CDR3 is also encoded by other nucleotide sequences in the sample. The chain is built from TRBV7-2 and TRBJ1-4, with D hard to call. Germline values: CDR1 SGHTA, CDR2 FQGNSA. The V gene lost 1 base and the J gene lost 6 bases, with 6 bases spanning the gap. The CDR3 sequence is 13 residues long. The CDR3 spells CASSLVADEKLFF. In DNA, the CDR3 is TGTGCCAGCAGCTTAGTAGCCGATGAAAAACTGTTTTTT.

The chain links TRBV28 to TRBJ2-2; 7 bases agree with TRBD1. V trimming: 5 bases; J trimming: 3 bases; junction bases outside the gene matches: 3. From germline, CDR1 is MDHEN and CDR2 SYDVKM. CDR3 length equals 14 residues. CDR3 DNA: TGTGCCAGCAGTACGACAGGGTACACCGGGGAGCTGTTTTTT. Translated: CASSTTGYTGELFF.

This clone was detected only a few times. V and J are TRBV5-6 and TRBJ1-2, with no clear D. Germline CDR1 is SGHDT and CDR2 is YYEEEE. The CDR3 is made up of 14 amino acids. Trimming took 0 bases from V and 5 from J, leaving 11 bases between them. The DNA of the CDR3 is TGTGCCAGCAGCTTGGGAGGGCTCCTTTATGGCTACACCTTC. It specifies CASSLGGLLYGYTF.

V gene TRBV5-1 combines with J gene TRBJ1-4; 10 nucleotides align to TRBD1. CDR1 and CDR2 from the germline V gene are SGHRS and YFSETQ. Trimming removed 4 bases from V and 0 bases from J; junction bases left unmatched: 6. The CDR3 spans 17 residues. CDR3 protein: CASSTGTGVATNEKLFF. CDR3 sequence (DNA): TGCGCCAGCAGCACCGGGACAGGGGTTGCAACTAATGAAAAACTGTTTTTT.

The chain joins TRBV29-1 to TRBJ1-6; D perhaps matches TRBD1 (5 bases). This CDR3 is built from 14 residues. V was shortened by 5 bases and J by 6 bases, with 14 bases between the two germline ends. The germline gives CDR1 SQVTM, CDR2 ANQGSEA. DNA for the CDR3: TGCAGCGTTTCGGAAGCAGGGCTTAATTCACCCCTCCACTTT. Its protein is CSVSEAGLNSPLHF.

CDR3 sequence (DNA): TGTGCCAGCAGCCACGGAGGTGCTGAAGCTTTCTTT. Translated: CASSHGGAEAFF. This chain links TRBV7-3 with TRBJ1-1; no reliable D call. The germline V gene encodes CDR1 SGHTA and CDR2 FQGTGA. Deletions cut 5 bases from V and 6 bases from J, with 10 bases between. The CDR3 extends over 12 amino acids.

This sequence joins TRBV7-8 and TRBJ1-2; D might be TRBD1 (6 bases). The CDR3 has 12 residues. Looked up from germline, CDR1 is SGHVS and CDR2 is FQNEAQ. V was clipped by 6 bases and J by 3 bases, with 8 bases between them. The chain's CDR3 is CASRSGDYGYTF. The CDR3, as DNA: TGTGCCAGCAGATCAGGGGACTATGGCTACACCTTC.

This chain links TRBV10-3 with TRBJ1-4; 9 bases agree with TRBD1. J lost 3 bases, V lost 10 bases, and 3 bases had no gene match. Germline loops: CDR1 ENHRY, CDR2 SYGVKD. The CDR3 sequence is 13 residues long. Here the CDR3 reads CATTGGPNEKLFF. CDR3 nucleotides: TGTGCCACAACAGGGGGCCCTAATGAAAAACTGTTTTTT.

About this clone: Other DNA sequences in the same sample also yield this CDR3. This chain joins TRBV5-1 and TRBJ2-7, with D maybe TRBD1 (5 bases). The CDR3 has 15 amino acids. CDR1 is SGHRS, CDR2 YFSETQ, per germline. Trimming pared 1 base from V and 3 bases from J, leaving 14 bases between. This CDR3 reads CASSLSSGHLYEQYF. CDR3 DNA sequence: TGCGCCAGCAGCTTGTCATCAGGACACCTCTACGAGCAGTACTTC. The variable domain in full, completed from reference TRBV5-1 and TRBJ2-7, reads KAGVTQTPRYLIKTRGQQVTLSCSPISGHRSVSWYQQTPGQGLQFLFEYFSETQRNKGNFPGRFSGRQFSNSRSEMNVSTLELGDSALYLCASSLSSGHLYEQYFGPGTRLTVT.

The chain has TRBV2 and TRBJ2-1; 7 bases match TRBD2. After removal of 6 bases from V and 8 bases from J, the junction contained 13 bases not matched to a gene. This CDR3 contains 15 residues. CDR1 and CDR2 (germline): SNHLY, FYNNEI. The CDR3 sequence is CASRDLAVVDHEQFF. DNA of the CDR3: TGTGCCAGCAGGGACCTAGCGGTAGTAGATCATGAGCAGTTCTTC.

The chain combines TRBV2 with TRBJ2-2; 8 bases fit TRBD1. The length of the CDR3 is 16 residues. In germline, CDR1 is SNHLY, CDR2 FYNNEI. V trimming: 7 bases; J trimming: 6 bases; junction bases outside the gene matches: 13. For the CDR3, the DNA is TGTGCCAGCAAGCGAGGACAGGGTTTGAAGGCCGGGGAGCTGTTTTTT. Amino acid sequence: CASKRGQGLKAGELFF.

The V gene is TRBV7-9, the J gene TRBJ1-4; 7 positions agree with TRBD1. Germline CDR1 reads SEHNR; CDR2 reads FQNEAQ (reference sequence). V gave up 5 bases and J gave up 3 bases; unmatched junction bases: 6. The CDR3 extends over 15 amino acids. The CDR3 protein is CASSPFQGANEKLFF. DNA for the CDR3: TGTGCCAGCAGCCCCTTCCAGGGGGCTAATGAAAAACTGTTTTTT.

CDR3 sequence reads: CASRGGKSQPSNQPQHF. CDR3 DNA sequence: TGTGCCAGTAGAGGAGGGAAATCCCAACCGAGCAATCAGCCCCAGCATTTT. The chain is built from TRBV19 and TRBJ1-5; unclear D gene. The V end lost 6 bases, the J end lost 1 base, and 19 bases lay between the germline ends. The CDR3 runs 17 residues. Germline values: CDR1 LNHDA, CDR2 SQIVND (reference sequence).

The gene calls are TRBV28 and TRBJ2-1; perhaps TRBD1 as D (5 bases). Trimming removed 2 bases at V and 6 bases at J, with 14 bases between. CDR3 length: 15 residues. The V gene's germline CDR1 is MDHEN and CDR2 SYDVKM. The CDR3 DNA sequence: TGTGCCAGCAGTTTACAGCAGGGTCGATCCAATGAGCAGTTCTTC. Its translation: CASSLQQGRSNEQFF.

The rearrangement joins TRBV6-6 to TRBJ2-1; 10 positions match TRBD2. Per the germline V gene, CDR1 is MNHNY and CDR2 is SVGAGI (reference sequence). With V trimmed by 6 bases and J by 7 bases, 9 bases remained unmatched. The CDR3 length is 15 residues. In DNA, the CDR3 is TGTGCCAGCAGGAGGGGAGCGGGAGGGCGTAATGAGCAGTTCTTC. As protein: CASRRGAGGRNEQFF.

The rearrangement links TRBV6-5 to TRBJ1-2, with 9 bases that match TRBD1. The junction had 5 bases not matched to a gene; V was cut back by 6 bases and J by 3 bases. The germline V gene encodes CDR1 MNHEY and CDR2 SVGAGI. This CDR3 has 14 residues. The CDR3 bases are TGTGCCAGCAGAAGACAGGGGGTAGACTATGGCTACACCTTC. It encodes CASRRQGVDYGYTF.